The 5 T cell receptor beta chains reported below all come from one sample, sequenced in a study of CD8+CD57+ T cells in acquired aplastic anemia. Sequencing involved patients with CD8+CD57+ cell expansion previously shown by flow cytometry. CDR3 and TCR beta VDJ profiling relied on a genomic DNA template. In TCRdb, the reads were re-called with MiXCR into one record per CDR3 protein. The sample yields 150,000 to 200,000 distinct CDR3 sequences, over 40% seen once. The material sequenced was sorted CD4+, CD8+, or CD8+CD57+ T cells (not recorded which) from PBMCs. The receptors shown here come from a human donor with aplastic anemia.

In this sample, this clonotype turned up many times. The gene calls are TRBV20-1 and TRBJ2-1; tentatively, D is TRBD2 (7 bases). The CDR3 is made up of 17 amino acids. From germline, CDR1 is DFQATT and CDR2 SNEGSKA (reference sequence). Trimming removed 7 bases at V and 0 bases at J, with 22 bases between. As DNA, the CDR3 is TGCAGTGGCCCGAGGGGGACGGGAGGTAGCTCCTACAATGAGCAGTTCTTC. This codes for CSGPRGTGGSSYNEQFF.

The sample holds many counts of this clonotype. The genes are TRBV20-1 and TRBJ2-3; 11 bases agree with TRBD2. Trimming took 3 bases from V and 7 from J; bases not matched to a gene: 6. Germline V lookup: CDR1 DFQATT, CDR2 SNEGSKA (reference sequence). The CDR3 totals 14 residues. This CDR3 is CSASASGRRNTQYF. CDR3 bases: TGCAGTGCTAGCGCTAGCGGGAGGCGAAATACGCAGTATTTT.

Notes on this clonotype: A much bigger clone sits one base away, suggesting this may be a read error. This sequence joins TRBV2 and TRBJ2-5; 11 bases are a match to TRBD2. The CDR3 totals 16 residues. Trimming took 8 bases from V and 2 from J; bases not matched to a gene: 10. In germline, CDR1 is SNHLY, CDR2 FYNNEI. The CDR3: CASGQPGLAVQETQYF. CDR3 coding DNA: TGTGCCAGCGGCCAACCGGGACTAGCGGTACAAGAGACCCAGTACTTC.

This chain uses TRBV15 with TRBJ1-2; 8 nucleotides agree with TRBD1. This CDR3 is built from 17 residues. Germline loops: CDR1 LNHNV, CDR2 YYDKDF (reference sequence). V dropped 3 bases and J dropped 4; count of bases not matched to a gene: 13. CDR3 residues: CATSSSRQGNPAYGYTF. Here the CDR3 DNA reads TGTGCCACCAGCAGCTCCCGACAGGGGAACCCCGCCTATGGCTACACCTTC.

The count of this clonotype is one. The CDR3 sequence: CATSRVASSTDTQYF. In DNA, the CDR3 is TGTGCCACCAGCAGAGTCGCGAGCAGCACAGATACGCAGTATTTT. This rearrangement joins TRBV15 to TRBJ2-3; D gene uncertain. This CDR3 has 15 residues. The germline V gene has CDR1 LNHNV and CDR2 YYDKDF (reference sequence). Deletions cut 1 base from V and 0 bases from J, with 8 bases between.